This TCR beta chain was sequenced in a study of identical twins. This clonotype was seen a handful of times. CDR1 is SGHRS and CDR2 is YFSETQ in the germline V gene. The length of the CDR3 is 16 residues. J lost 9 bases, V lost 0 bases, and 8 bases had no gene match. TCRdb reprocessed the 5' RACE reads via MiXCR and lists one record per CDR3 protein. The table lists roughly 630,000 distinct CDR3 sequences, about 7.1% of them singletons. These same records also appear under a second study, on yellow fever vaccine responses in identical twins.

J is TRBJ2-1 and V is TRBV5-1; 11 bases are shared with TRBD2. The clonotype comes from a woman under 30 in good health. The source material was PBMCs. This CDR3 reads CASSLVPSGGFGEQFF. CDR3 nucleotides: TGCGCCAGCAGCTTGGTCCCTAGCGGGGGGTTTGGTGAGCAGTTCTTC.